This T cell receptor (beta chain) was recovered during a study of blood T cell repertoires in COVID-19. Germline V lookup: CDR1 SGHVS, CDR2 FQNEAQ. V was pared by 5 bases and J by 4 bases, with 10 bases of the junction left unmatched. The CDR3 extends over 15 amino acids. Everyone who took part was 18 to 89 years old, and they came from 24 US areas. The assay was immunoSEQ multiplex PCR, and TCRdb's table has in-frame clones only and misses some. The table shows under 200,000 clones, with approximately 84% occurring only once. The chain couples TRBV7-8 to TRBJ1-1; 7 bases map to TRBD1. The sequence was obtained from a woman in her thirties or forties with acute COVID-19. The sequenced sample consisted of PBMCs or T cells enriched from blood (not recorded which). In DNA, the CDR3 is TGTGCCAGCAGCCACCGGGACAGTATCAGCACTGAAGCTTTCTTT. Translating it yields CASSHRDSISTEAFF.